Listed here is a single T cell receptor (beta chain). Its binding antigen is unknown. No qualities accompany the bases; no much larger clone lies one base away. The data were taken from a study of graft-versus-host responses after intestinal transplantation (dated by TCRdb to the early 2020s). Turning to the overall study: Multivisceral, liver-intestinal, or isolated intestinal transplants were received by the recipients. Instead of going to the commercial service, samples from a few later patients were sequenced in-house on an Illumina MiSeq and processed with MiXCR. Donor T cell macrochimerism was defined as a peak of at least 4% donor T cells among recipient peripheral blood mononuclear cells. After intestinal transplantation, graft-versus-host and host-versus-graft alloreactive T cell clones were followed in the graft, circulation and bone marrow using bulk TCR-beta CDR3 sequencing. Of the 20 to 25 intestinal transplant recipients enrolled in the cohort, one of whom was a retransplant, a few patients without pretransplant specimens were excluded. Every recipient was given anti-thymocyte globulin induction, followed by roughly 3 years of maintenance tacrolimus and steroids. Alloreactive clones were identified by sequencing pre-transplant mixed lymphocyte reaction products and comparing them with unstimulated pre-transplant donor and recipient T cells.

The time point tag for this specimen amounts to: cells obtained before transplantation from donor or recipient. CD3+CD4+ and CD3+CD8+ populations were FACS-sorted from unstimulated pre-transplant donor and recipient cells taken from spleen or lymph nodes. The CDR3 contains 14 residues, cysteine and phenylalanine counted. The entry retains the CDR3 DNA only, 42 bases that are in frame from base 1. V is shortened by 5 bases, J by 9 bases, and the region joining them spans 17 bases. For CDR1 and CDR2, the germline V gene (reference sequence) lists SEHNR and FQNEAQ. Beyond this particular receptor, the publication reports: In patients with donor T cell macrochimerism, the allografts had high GvH to HvG T cell clonal ratios. GvH clones were detected in recipient bone marrow, and some of these GvH clones were observed earlier in ileal mucosa or blood, consistent with an intestinal mucosal origin. Peak levels of circulating GvH clones were associated with declines in HvG clones early after transplant. Conclusions were limited by the relatively low number and heterogeneity of intestinal transplant patients.

Receptor libraries were prepared by the immunoSEQ multiplex PCR assay. For most patients, genomic DNA was isolated with the Qiagen DNeasy Blood and Tissue Kit and sent frozen to Adaptive Biotechnologies for TCR sequencing. For most patients, high-throughput TCR-beta CDR3 sequencing of genomic DNA was performed by Adaptive Biotechnologies. On the authors' methods: Adaptive's ImmunoSEQ software supplied the TCR sequencing data for about 18 patients, while MiXCR and VDJtools were used to process a few other patients. To correct CD4 versus CD8 sorting errors, sequences present in both subsets at a frequency ratio below 5:1 were removed. CDR3 nucleotide sequences shared between donor and recipient were removed because the origin of such sequences could not be assigned. At least 2-fold expansion over unstimulated cells and a minimum CFSE-low frequency of 0.002% (template counts) or 0.001% (read counts) were required for clones to be classified as alloreactive. Clones were considered mappable if detected in sequenced pre-transplant spleen, lymph node, or MLR CFSE-low populations of the donor or recipient. Cumulative frequency of alloreactive clones was calculated as a percentage of all sequences weighted by copy number. TCRdb retrieved this table from immuneACCESS and kept in-frame rearrangements only. Not all clones are present; in checked studies, unresolved V genes account for under half, and no reason is known for the remainder. The V and J calls and clone size come from that table; D and trimming were worked out from the DNA. This sample gives around 69,000 clones in total; about 90% of them show up just once. The top ten clones comprise approximately 4.1% of the sample.

This receptor chain uses TRBV7-9 and TRBJ1-3, with an unclear D gene assignment. The sequence came from a human donor who was the organ donor for an intestinal transplant. The sequences come from unstimulated CD8+ T cells sorted from spleen or lymph node cells, collected before transplant. The DNA sequence is as follows: TGTGCCAGCAGCCACCAGCTTCAGCGGGGCACCATATATTTT. Translated, this is CASSHQLQRGTIYF.